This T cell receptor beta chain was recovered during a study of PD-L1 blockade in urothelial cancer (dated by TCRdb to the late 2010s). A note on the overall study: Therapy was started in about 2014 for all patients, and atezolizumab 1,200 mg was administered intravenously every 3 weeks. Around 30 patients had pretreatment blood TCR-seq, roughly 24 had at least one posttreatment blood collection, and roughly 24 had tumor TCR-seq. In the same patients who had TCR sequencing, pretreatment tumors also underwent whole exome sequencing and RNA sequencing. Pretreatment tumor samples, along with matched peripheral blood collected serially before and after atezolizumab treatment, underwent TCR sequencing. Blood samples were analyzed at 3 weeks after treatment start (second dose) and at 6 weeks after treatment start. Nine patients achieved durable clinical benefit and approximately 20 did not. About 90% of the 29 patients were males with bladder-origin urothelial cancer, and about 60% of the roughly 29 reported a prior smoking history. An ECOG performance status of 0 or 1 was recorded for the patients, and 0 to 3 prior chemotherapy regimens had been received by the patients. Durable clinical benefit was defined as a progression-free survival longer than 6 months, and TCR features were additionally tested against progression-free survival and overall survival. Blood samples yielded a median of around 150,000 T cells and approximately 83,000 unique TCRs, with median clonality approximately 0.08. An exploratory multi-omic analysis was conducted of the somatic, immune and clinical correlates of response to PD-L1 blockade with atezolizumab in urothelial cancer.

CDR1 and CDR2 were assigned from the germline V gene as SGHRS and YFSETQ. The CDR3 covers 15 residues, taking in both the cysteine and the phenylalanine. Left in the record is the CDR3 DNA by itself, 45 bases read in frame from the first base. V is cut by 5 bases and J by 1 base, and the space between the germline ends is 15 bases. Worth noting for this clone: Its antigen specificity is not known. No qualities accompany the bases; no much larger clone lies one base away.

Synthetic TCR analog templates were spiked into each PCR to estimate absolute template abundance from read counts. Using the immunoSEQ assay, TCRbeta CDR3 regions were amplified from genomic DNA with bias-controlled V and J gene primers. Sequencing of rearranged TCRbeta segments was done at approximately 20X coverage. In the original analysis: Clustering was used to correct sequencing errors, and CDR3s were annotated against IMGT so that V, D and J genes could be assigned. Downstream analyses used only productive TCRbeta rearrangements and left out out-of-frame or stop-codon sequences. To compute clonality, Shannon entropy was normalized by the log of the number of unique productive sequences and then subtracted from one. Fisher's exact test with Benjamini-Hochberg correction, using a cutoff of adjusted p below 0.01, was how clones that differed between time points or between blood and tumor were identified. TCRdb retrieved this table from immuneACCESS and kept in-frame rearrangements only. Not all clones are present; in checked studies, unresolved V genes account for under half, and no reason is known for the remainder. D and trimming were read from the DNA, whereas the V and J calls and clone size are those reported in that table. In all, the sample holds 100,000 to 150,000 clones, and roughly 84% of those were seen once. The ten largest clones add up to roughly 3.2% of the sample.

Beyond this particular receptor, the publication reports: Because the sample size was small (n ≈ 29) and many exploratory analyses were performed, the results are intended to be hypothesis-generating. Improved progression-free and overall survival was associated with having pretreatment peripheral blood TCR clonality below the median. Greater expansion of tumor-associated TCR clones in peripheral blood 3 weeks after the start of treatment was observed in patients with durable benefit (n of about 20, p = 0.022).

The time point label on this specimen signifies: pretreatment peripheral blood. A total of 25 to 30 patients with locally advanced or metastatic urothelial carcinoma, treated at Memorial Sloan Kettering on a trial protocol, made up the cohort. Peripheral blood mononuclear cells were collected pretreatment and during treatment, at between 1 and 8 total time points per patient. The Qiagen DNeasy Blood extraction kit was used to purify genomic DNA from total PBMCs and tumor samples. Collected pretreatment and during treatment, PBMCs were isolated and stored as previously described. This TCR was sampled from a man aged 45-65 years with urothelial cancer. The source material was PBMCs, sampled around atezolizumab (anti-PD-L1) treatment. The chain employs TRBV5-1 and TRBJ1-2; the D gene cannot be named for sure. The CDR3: CASSQTGEVNYGYTF. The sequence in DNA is TGCGCCAGCAGTCAAACCGGGGAGGTTAACTATGGCTACACCTTC.